A selection of T cell receptor beta chains follows, all from one sample in a study of cytomegalovirus exposure and HLA in healthy donors. Profiling relied on immunoSEQ multiplex PCR, and the TCRdb table lists in-frame clones only, not all of them. This table has 200,000 to 250,000 clones, just under 70% appearing once. Sequencing was carried out using PBMCs. Every receptor here comes from a man between 35 and 55 years old in good health and CMV-seropositive. The CDR3 runs from the conserved cysteine through the conserved F or W. Each record gives: J gene, clone size, D gene, V gene, CDR3 DNA, CDR3 protein. D genes are given only for firm matches. Size is stated for part of the rows, as once, few or many counts, or as a class when the clone is expanded.

TRBJ1-2 . TRBD1 TRBV7-9 TGTGCCAGCAGCCCGGATGGTAAGGGACAGGGCTACACCTTC CASSPDGKGQGYTF
TRBJ2-5 . TRBD2 TRBV5-1 TGCGCCAGCAGCTTGCCCCTAGCGGGGGGGACTGAGACCCAGTACTTC CASSLPLAGGTETQYF
TRBJ1-6 . . TRBV6-5 TGTGCCAGCAGTTCCCTGGTGACTACTTCACCCCTCCACTTT CASSSLVTTSPLHF
TRBJ2-2 . . TRBV19 TGTGCCAGTAGTATTTTCGGCACCGGGGAGCTGTTTTTT CASSIFGTGELFF
TRBJ2-1 . . TRBV4-1 TGCGCCAGCAGCCAAGATGCGGTCTCCTACAATGAGCAGTTCTTC CASSQDAVSYNEQFF
TRBJ1-1 few TRBD1 TRBV27 TGTGCCAGCAGTTTAATGACAGGGGGGGGAGAGGACACTGAAGCTTTCTTT CASSLMTGGGEDTEAFF
TRBJ1-4 once . TRBV19 TGTGCCAGTAGCCTAACAGCAACTAATGAAAAACTGTTTTTT CASSLTATNEKLFF
TRBJ2-7 few . TRBV5-5 TGTGCCAGCAGCCCCCGAGGGCTAGTAGAGCAGTACTTC CASSPRGLVEQYF
TRBJ2-7 . . TRBV28 TGTGCCAGCAGTTTGACGGGAACTTACGAGCAGTACTTC CASSLTGTYEQYF
TRBJ2-3 . TRBD2 TRBV4-1 TGCGCCAGCAGCCAAGACGGAAGCGGACTAGCGGCAGATACGCAGTATTTT CASSQDGSGLAADTQYF
TRBJ1-1 . . TRBV7-9 TGTGCCAGCAGCTTACAACAGTCCACTGAAGCTTTCTTT CASSLQQSTEAFF
TRBJ1-2 . . TRBV5-4 TGTGCCAGCAGCCTGCCCGCGGGGGCGCGATTTAACTATGGCTACACCTTC CASSLPAGARFNYGYTF
TRBJ1-5 once . TRBV6-6 TGTGCCAGCAGCCATCACAGGGATCTCAATCAGCCCCAGCATTTT CASSHHRDLNQPQHF
TRBJ2-5 . TRBD2 TRBV10-3 TGTGCCATCAGTGAGTTCAGACTAGCGGGGGGGTTTCAAGAGACCCAGTACTTC CAISEFRLAGGFQETQYF
TRBJ1-1 few . TRBV9 TGTGCCAGCAGCGCAGAGCAGGGGCGGACCACTGAAGCTTTCTTT CASSAEQGRTTEAFF
TRBJ1-5 . . TRBV7-2 TGTGCCAGCAGCCGACCAGGGGATCAGCCCCAGCATTTT CASSRPGDQPQHF
TRBJ1-1 . . TRBV5-5 TGTGCCAGCAGCTCAGCAGGGGATCCGAACACTGAAGCTTTCTTT CASSSAGDPNTEAFF
TRBJ2-1 . TRBD2 TRBV4-3 TGCGCCAGCAGCTCACGCAGCGGGGAAAGGGATGAGCAGTTCTTC CASSSRSGERDEQFF
TRBJ2-2 . TRBD1 TRBV28 TGTGCCAGTACCCGGGACAGGGCGTGGAACGGGGAGCTGTTTTTT CASTRDRAWNGELFF
TRBJ1-2 . TRBD1 TRBV7-2 TGTGCCAGCAGCCCAGGGACAGGCGGCTACACCTTC CASSPGTGGYTF
TRBJ2-1 . . TRBV18 TGTGCCAGCTCACCGCTAGTTCGGGGGGCTGAGCAGTTCTTC CASSPLVRGAEQFF
TRBJ1-2 few TRBD1 TRBV6-6 TGTGCCAGCAATCGGGCCGACAGGGGGTTTGGCTATGGCTACACCTTC CASNRADRGFGYGYTF
TRBJ2-3 . TRBD2 TRBV5-6 TGTGCCAGCAGCTTGGAAGGGTATCGGGGGGGGACAGATACGCAGTATTTT CASSLEGYRGGTDTQYF
TRBJ2-1 once . TRBV7-2 TGTGCCAGCAGCTCGACCACCGCGGGGCAGTTCTTC CASSSTTAGQFF